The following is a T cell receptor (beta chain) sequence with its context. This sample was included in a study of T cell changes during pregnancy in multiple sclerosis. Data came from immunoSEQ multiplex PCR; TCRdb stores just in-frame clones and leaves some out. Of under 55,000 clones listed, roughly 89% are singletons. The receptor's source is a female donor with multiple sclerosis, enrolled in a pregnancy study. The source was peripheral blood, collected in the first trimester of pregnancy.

In DNA, the CDR3 is TGTGCCACCAGCAGAGAAGAGGAATCACCCCTCCACTTT. This encodes CATSREEESPLHF. The chain recombines TRBV15 with TRBJ1-6; D is ambiguous. Trimming shortened V by 0 bases and J by 10 bases, and 7 bases separated the two germline ends. From germline, CDR1 is LNHNV and CDR2 YYDKDF (reference sequence). The CDR3 is 13 residues long.